These 4 T cell receptor beta chains share one sample of origin, sequenced in a study of T-cell memory formation after mild COVID-19. One entry per CDR3 protein, called by TCRdb with MiXCR from the 5' RACE reads. Of a few hundred thousand distinct CDR3 sequences listed, approximately 15% are singletons. Sequenced sample: PBMCs or a T cell subset sorted from them (not recorded which). The source is a man aged 18 to 30 who had mild COVID-19 (a few samples of this study predate the infection). Cell type and time point are not known.

The chain combines TRBV9 with TRBJ2-3; D is undetermined. V was shortened by 3 bases and J by 3 bases, with 11 bases between the two germline ends. CDR1 is SGDLS and CDR2 is YYNGEE in the germline V gene. There are 14 residues in the CDR3. The CDR3 loop reads CASSAVGETDTQYF. For the CDR3, the DNA is TGTGCCAGCAGCGCCGTAGGTGAGACAGATACGCAGTATTTT.

The chain carries TRBV29-1 and TRBJ2-7; perhaps D is TRBD1 or TRBD2 (5 bases each). Between the trimmed V and J ends, which lost 6 bases and 2 bases, there was a span of 11 bases. The length of the CDR3 is 12 residues. Germline-derived CDR1 and CDR2 are SQVTM and ANQGSEA. The CDR3 nucleotides read TGCAGCGTGTGGGACGGACCCTACGAGCAGTACTTC. Protein: CSVWDGPYEQYF.

The gene calls are TRBV7-2 and TRBJ2-6, with D perhaps being TRBD1 or TRBD2 (6 bases each). The CDR3 has 16 residues. Trimming removed 4 bases from V and 2 bases from J, with 12 bases in between. The V gene's germline CDR1 is SGHTA and CDR2 FQGNSA. The CDR3 loop reads CASSSWGAAGANVLTF. The CDR3 region has the DNA TGTGCCAGCAGCTCATGGGGGGCAGCTGGGGCCAACGTCCTGACTTTC.

This clonotype was counted only a few times. The chain combines TRBV7-9 with TRBJ1-2; D may be TRBD1 (5 bases). The CDR3 covers 13 residues. CDR1 SEHNR and CDR2 FQNEAQ come from the germline V gene (reference sequence). The V gene lost 4 bases and the J gene lost 6 bases, with 12 bases spanning the gap. DNA for the CDR3: TGTGCCAGCAGCTCCACGGGGCTGGATGGCTACACCTTC. It specifies CASSSTGLDGYTF.